This T cell receptor (beta chain) originates from a study of regulatory T cells in long-lasting Graves disease. For the study at large: For a period under 3 months, newly diagnosed Graves' patients had taken antithyroid drugs. Overall study findings and caveats: Researchers examined only peripheral blood and not thyroid tissue.

Building of the TCR beta libraries involved iRepertoire HTBI primers and Arm-PCR of CDR3 regions. One entry per CDR3 protein results from TCRdb running MiXCR on the multiplex PCR reads. The data show about 540,000 distinct CDR3 sequences, roughly 13% seen once. CDR1 SGHAT and CDR2 FQNNGV come from the germline V gene. CDR3 length equals 16 residues. Germline trimming cut 6 bases from V and 5 bases from J; bases unmatched to any gene: 6. In its sample, this clonotype was seen many times. Its antigen is currently unknown. Time point denoted: newly diagnosed GD, antithyroid drugs for less than 3 months. RNA isolated from PBMCs was used to make the TCR library. It was by American Thyroid Association guidelines that Graves' disease was diagnosed. These data also featured in a second study, about T cells in Graves' hyperthyroidism and ophthalmopathy. As that study records: Most thyroid clonotypes expanded above 0.001 were also detected in blood.

The input for sequencing was peripheral blood mononuclear cells (PBMCs), taken at new diagnosis, from a patient treated with antithyroid drugs. The chain links TRBV11-2 to TRBJ2-1; 14 bases match TRBD2. The origin of this receptor is a man aged 25-45 years with Graves disease. The CDR3 DNA reads as TGTGCCAGCAGGGCCGGGACTAGCGGGAGTCACAATGAGCAGTTCTTC. It encodes CASRAGTSGSHNEQFF.